This is a list of T cell receptor beta chains from one sample in a study of shared clonotypes between healthy human individuals. Sequenced by immunoSEQ multiplex PCR; TCRdb stores in-frame clones only, minus some. The sample consists of about 520,000 clones, about 96% of them appearing once. Sequencing input: naive CD4+ T cells sorted from blood. Receptors originate from a woman in her twenties or thirties in good health. Each CDR3 is given with its conserved first and last residue. The D gene is left open where the match is weak. The size entry is marked missing in some rows and otherwise reads once, few, many or a size class.

J gene: TRBJ2-2; V gene: TRBV27; clone size: -; D gene: TRBD1; CDR3 protein: CASSLSLGQGSMRELFF; CDR3 DNA: TGTGCCAGCAGTTTATCGCTGGGACAGGGAAGTATGCGGGAGCTGTTTTTT
J gene: TRBJ2-1; V gene: TRBV15; clone size: -; D gene: TRBD2; CDR3 protein: CATSRDYSGATGNEQFF; CDR3 DNA: TGTGCCACCAGCAGAGATTATAGCGGGGCTACCGGCAATGAGCAGTTCTTC
J gene: TRBJ1-5; V gene: TRBV6-1; clone size: -; D gene: -; CDR3 protein: CASSDWGGNQPQHF; CDR3 DNA: TGTGCCAGCAGTGACTGGGGGGGTAATCAGCCCCAGCATTTT
J gene: TRBJ2-1; V gene: TRBV27; clone size: once; D gene: -; CDR3 protein: CASSPGSSYNEQFF; CDR3 DNA: TGTGCCAGCAGCCCGGGTTCCTCCTACAATGAGCAGTTCTTC
J gene: TRBJ2-7; V gene: TRBV30; clone size: -; D gene: TRBD2; CDR3 protein: CAWSVASGTAPYEQYF; CDR3 DNA: TGTGCCTGGAGTGTTGCTAGCGGGACGGCCCCCTACGAGCAGTACTTC
J gene: TRBJ2-7; V gene: TRBV6-4; clone size: -; D gene: TRBD1; CDR3 protein: CASSDFPGTGLGEQYF; CDR3 DNA: TGTGCCAGCAGTGACTTTCCCGGGACAGGGCTGGGGGAGCAGTACTTC
J gene: TRBJ1-2; V gene: TRBV9; clone size: -; D gene: -; CDR3 protein: CASSVAGLGRGYGYTF; CDR3 DNA: TGTGCCAGCAGCGTAGCGGGTTTGGGCAGGGGTTATGGCTACACCTTC
J gene: TRBJ2-7; V gene: TRBV5-8; clone size: -; D gene: -; CDR3 protein: CASSLISKHEQYF; CDR3 DNA: TGTGCCAGCAGCTTGATTAGTAAGCACGAGCAGTACTTC
J gene: TRBJ2-7; V gene: TRBV19; clone size: -; D gene: TRBD1; CDR3 protein: CASRPKDRGVGDAYEQYF; CDR3 DNA: TGTGCCAGTAGACCCAAGGACAGGGGTGTTGGGGACGCCTACGAGCAGTACTTC
J gene: TRBJ2-7; V gene: TRBV25-1; clone size: -; D gene: -; CDR3 protein: CASRPQGGEQYF; CDR3 DNA: TGTGCCAGCAGACCACAGGGGGGGGAGCAGTACTTC
J gene: TRBJ2-3; V gene: TRBV15; clone size: -; D gene: -; CDR3 protein: CATSRGRGAFTDTQYF; CDR3 DNA: TGTGCCACCAGCAGGGGCCGGGGGGCTTTCACAGATACGCAGTATTTT
J gene: TRBJ1-5; V gene: TRBV27; clone size: -; D gene: TRBD1; CDR3 protein: CASGDRGLSNQPQHF; CDR3 DNA: TGTGCCAGCGGGGACAGGGGGCTAAGCAATCAGCCCCAGCATTTT
J gene: TRBJ2-7; V gene: TRBV5-8; clone size: -; D gene: TRBD2; CDR3 protein: CASSLVRTSGGYEQYF; CDR3 DNA: TGTGCCAGCAGCTTGGTTAGGACTAGCGGGGGGTACGAGCAGTACTTC
J gene: TRBJ1-4; V gene: TRBV5-4; clone size: once; D gene: -; CDR3 protein: CASRPDLRNEKLFF; CDR3 DNA: TGTGCCAGCAGACCTGACTTGCGTAATGAAAAACTGTTTTTT
J gene: TRBJ1-4; V gene: TRBV6-5; clone size: -; D gene: -; CDR3 protein: CASSYWGTTNEKLFF; CDR3 DNA: TGTGCCAGCAGTTACTGGGGGACCACTAATGAAAAACTGTTTTTT
J gene: TRBJ2-7; V gene: TRBV5-1; clone size: -; D gene: TRBD2; CDR3 protein: CASSLVAGEIAYEQYF; CDR3 DNA: TGCGCCAGCAGCTTGGTAGCGGGAGAGATAGCCTACGAGCAGTACTTC
J gene: TRBJ1-5; V gene: TRBV28; clone size: -; D gene: TRBD1; CDR3 protein: CASSRGTADQPQHF; CDR3 DNA: TGTGCCAGCAGCCGTGGGACAGCAGATCAGCCCCAGCATTTT
J gene: TRBJ1-4; V gene: TRBV25-1; clone size: -; D gene: TRBD1; CDR3 protein: CASSRTGNEKLFF; CDR3 DNA: TGTGCCAGCAGCCGGACAGGGAATGAAAAACTGTTTTTT
J gene: TRBJ1-2; V gene: TRBV6-6; clone size: -; D gene: -; CDR3 protein: CASSRTGKYGYTF; CDR3 DNA: TGTGCCAGCAGCCGTACAGGGAAGTATGGCTACACCTTC
J gene: TRBJ2-2; V gene: TRBV19; clone size: -; D gene: -; CDR3 protein: CASRGAGELFF; CDR3 DNA: TGTGCCAGTAGAGGGGCCGGGGAGCTGTTTTTT
J gene: TRBJ2-5; V gene: TRBV28; clone size: -; D gene: -; CDR3 protein: CASMIREQETQYF; CDR3 DNA: TGTGCCAGCATGATCCGGGAACAAGAGACCCAGTACTTC
J gene: TRBJ2-3; V gene: TRBV5-1; clone size: -; D gene: TRBD1; CDR3 protein: CASSLGAGGLISDTQYF; CDR3 DNA: TGCGCCAGCAGCTTGGGAGCAGGGGGTCTCATTTCAGATACGCAGTATTTT
J gene: TRBJ1-1; V gene: TRBV28; clone size: -; D gene: -; CDR3 protein: CASSLPEDWNTEAFF; CDR3 DNA: TGTGCCAGCAGTCTACCTGAGGACTGGAACACTGAAGCTTTCTTT
J gene: TRBJ1-1; V gene: TRBV16; clone size: -; D gene: -; CDR3 protein: CASSQLSDTEAFF; CDR3 DNA: TGTGCCAGCAGCCAATTGAGTGACACTGAAGCTTTCTTT
J gene: TRBJ1-1; V gene: TRBV7-9; clone size: -; D gene: -; CDR3 protein: CASSFGDTEAFF; CDR3 DNA: TGTGCCAGCAGCTTTGGGGACACTGAAGCTTTCTTT
J gene: TRBJ1-2; V gene: TRBV7-6; clone size: -; D gene: -; CDR3 protein: CASSAGDYGYTF; CDR3 DNA: TGTGCCAGCAGCGCAGGAGACTATGGCTACACCTTC
J gene: TRBJ1-2; V gene: TRBV28; clone size: -; D gene: -; CDR3 protein: CASLDGASNYGYTF; CDR3 DNA: TGTGCCAGTTTGGACGGTGCGTCTAACTATGGCTACACCTTC
J gene: TRBJ1-1; V gene: TRBV5-1; clone size: -; D gene: -; CDR3 protein: CASSLGLSSSMNTEAFF; CDR3 DNA: TGCGCCAGCAGCTTGGGCCTATCGTCATCTATGAACACTGAAGCTTTCTTT
J gene: TRBJ1-1; V gene: TRBV19; clone size: -; D gene: -; CDR3 protein: CASSPYPSRGAFF; CDR3 DNA: TGTGCCAGTAGTCCCTACCCCTCCCGGGGAGCTTTCTTT
J gene: TRBJ2-5; V gene: TRBV30; clone size: -; D gene: -; CDR3 protein: CAWGLRETQYF; CDR3 DNA: TGTGCCTGGGGCCTTAGGGAGACCCAGTACTTC
J gene: TRBJ1-1; V gene: TRBV13; clone size: -; D gene: TRBD1; CDR3 protein: CASSFDRGRTEAFF; CDR3 DNA: TGTGCCAGCAGCTTCGACAGGGGGCGGACTGAAGCTTTCTTT
J gene: TRBJ2-7; V gene: TRBV7-9; clone size: once; D gene: -; CDR3 protein: CASSSDSTYEQYF; CDR3 DNA: TGTGCCAGCAGCTCAGACAGCACCTACGAGCAGTACTTC
J gene: TRBJ1-5; V gene: TRBV10-3; clone size: -; D gene: -; CDR3 protein: CAISAPNQPQHF; CDR3 DNA: TGTGCCATCAGTGCACCTAATCAGCCCCAGCATTTT
J gene: TRBJ1-1; V gene: TRBV28; clone size: -; D gene: -; CDR3 protein: CASSLWGDYRPEAFF; CDR3 DNA: TGTGCCAGCAGTTTATGGGGGGACTATCGTCCTGAAGCTTTCTTT
J gene: TRBJ2-5; V gene: TRBV20-1; clone size: -; D gene: -; CDR3 protein: CTWGYQETQYF; CDR3 DNA: TGTACGTGGGGGTACCAAGAGACCCAGTACTTC
J gene: TRBJ1-5; V gene: TRBV4-1; clone size: -; D gene: -; CDR3 protein: CASSQENWGEQPQHF; CDR3 DNA: TGCGCCAGCAGCCAAGAAAATTGGGGGGAACAGCCCCAGCATTTT
J gene: TRBJ2-7; V gene: TRBV5-1; clone size: -; D gene: TRBD2; CDR3 protein: CASSYGLAGVSLTYEQYF; CDR3 DNA: TGCGCCAGCAGTTACGGACTAGCGGGAGTGTCCCTAACCTACGAGCAGTACTTC
J gene: TRBJ2-1; V gene: TRBV28; clone size: -; D gene: TRBD2; CDR3 protein: CASSLPTSGQFF; CDR3 DNA: TGTGCCAGCAGTTTACCCACTAGCGGGCAGTTCTTC
J gene: TRBJ2-2; V gene: TRBV6-5; clone size: -; D gene: TRBD1; CDR3 protein: CASSYSTGEATGELFF; CDR3 DNA: TGTGCCAGCAGTTACTCGACAGGGGAAGCCACCGGGGAGCTGTTTTTT
J gene: TRBJ1-1; V gene: TRBV5-1; clone size: -; D gene: -; CDR3 protein: CASSLAENTEAFF; CDR3 DNA: TGCGCCAGCAGCTTAGCAGAGAACACTGAAGCTTTCTTT
J gene: TRBJ1-3; V gene: TRBV6-5; clone size: -; D gene: -; CDR3 protein: CASSHGNTIYF; CDR3 DNA: TGTGCCAGCAGCCACGGAAACACCATATATTTT
J gene: TRBJ2-1; V gene: TRBV7-9; clone size: -; D gene: TRBD1; CDR3 protein: CASSSGQGRMLNEQFF; CDR3 DNA: TGTGCCAGCAGCTCCGGACAGGGTCGGATGCTCAATGAGCAGTTCTTC
J gene: TRBJ1-1; V gene: TRBV28; clone size: -; D gene: -; CDR3 protein: CASTPSGDGPEAFF; CDR3 DNA: TGTGCCAGCACCCCGTCGGGGGACGGCCCTGAAGCTTTCTTT
J gene: TRBJ1-2; V gene: TRBV18; clone size: -; D gene: -; CDR3 protein: CASSPFPAWDYGYTF; CDR3 DNA: TGTGCCAGCTCACCCTTCCCCGCCTGGGACTATGGCTACACCTTC
J gene: TRBJ2-3; V gene: TRBV13; clone size: -; D gene: -; CDR3 protein: CASSLAQGADTQYF; CDR3 DNA: TGTGCCAGCAGCTTAGCCCAGGGAGCAGATACGCAGTATTTT
J gene: TRBJ2-2; V gene: TRBV6-1; clone size: -; D gene: -; CDR3 protein: CATSWSGSTGELFF; CDR3 DNA: TGTGCCACCTCTTGGTCGGGTTCTACCGGGGAGCTGTTTTTT